The rows below give T cell receptor beta chains drawn from one sample of a study of T cell responses to AZD1222 COVID-19 vaccine. Profiled with immunoSEQ multiplex PCR; TCRdb holds only in-frame clones, not every one. Among some 190,000 clones listed, less than 95% were seen once. The sequencing used peripheral blood, collected 28 days after the second dose of the MenACWY control vaccine. The receptors originated from an adult who received the MenACWY meningococcal vaccine as a control. CDR3s include the opening cysteine and the closing phenylalanine or tryptophan. Each record gives: D gene, V gene, J gene, clone size, CDR3 DNA, CDR3 protein. A D gene is named only where the DNA matches it firmly. The size of a clone is reported for some rows only, either as once, few or many, or as a class for expanded clones.

D: .; V: TRBV29-1; J: TRBJ2-7; size: .; DNA: TGCAGCGTGCAGGGATCGGCCTTGGACTACGAGCAGTACTTC; CDR3: CSVQGSALDYEQYF
D: .; V: TRBV7-8; J: TRBJ1-3; size: .; DNA: TGTGCCAGCAGCTTTTACGCAAACACCATATATTTT; CDR3: CASSFYANTIYF
D: .; V: TRBV5-1; J: TRBJ1-2; size: .; DNA: TGCGCCAGCAGCCACGGGACCTCGATCGATGGCTACACCTTC; CDR3: CASSHGTSIDGYTF
D: .; V: TRBV13; J: TRBJ2-7; size: .; DNA: TGTGCCAGCAGCTTAGTGCAGGGCGCGCACGAGCAGTACTTC; CDR3: CASSLVQGAHEQYF
D: .; V: TRBV12-3/TRBV12-4; J: TRBJ2-5; size: .; DNA: TGTGCCAGCAGTTTCGGGGGAGAAGAGTCCCAGTACTTC; CDR3: CASSFGGEESQYF
D: .; V: TRBV28; J: TRBJ2-7; size: .; DNA: TGTGCCAGCAGGACCGGACAGCCCTACGAGCAGTACTTC; CDR3: CASRTGQPYEQYF
D: TRBD1; V: TRBV13; J: TRBJ2-1; size: .; DNA: TGTGCCAGCAGCGCAACGGGACAGGGAAGAAGTGAGCAGTTCTTC; CDR3: CASSATGQGRSEQFF
D: TRBD1; V: TRBV24-1; J: TRBJ2-7; size: .; DNA: TGTGCCACCAGTGAACCCGGGACAGGGGTTGAGGAGCAGTACTTC; CDR3: CATSEPGTGVEEQYF
D: .; V: TRBV7-8; J: TRBJ1-3; size: .; DNA: TGTGCCAGCAGCTCCCCCAAAGAATTAACTGGAAACACCATATATTTT; CDR3: CASSSPKELTGNTIYF
D: .; V: TRBV28; J: TRBJ2-7; size: .; DNA: TGTGCCAGCAGTTTTGAGGTGACTCCGGGACCCACGCTCTCCTACGAGCAGTACTTC; CDR3: CASSFEVTPGPTLSYEQYF
D: TRBD1; V: TRBV5-1; J: TRBJ2-3; size: .; DNA: TGCGCCAGCAGCCAGCAATCGGGACAGTCAATAGATACGCAGTATTTT; CDR3: CASSQQSGQSIDTQYF
D: .; V: TRBV29-1; J: TRBJ2-7; size: once; DNA: TGCAGCGTTGGTCAGGGCGGCGAGCAGTACTTC; CDR3: CSVGQGGEQYF
D: .; V: TRBV15; J: TRBJ1-1; size: .; DNA: TGTGCCACCAGCAGAGGAAAGGGTGTGGGCACTGAAGCTTTCTTT; CDR3: CATSRGKGVGTEAFF
D: .; V: TRBV20-1; J: TRBJ2-6; size: .; DNA: TGCAGTGCTAGTTATCTAGGGGTTGGGGCCAACGTCCTGACTTTC; CDR3: CSASYLGVGANVLTF
D: .; V: TRBV3-1/TRBV3-2; J: TRBJ2-7; size: .; DNA: TGTGCCAGCAGCCCCCTGCTCTTGTTGGGAGAGCAGTACTTC; CDR3: CASSPLLLLGEQYF
D: .; V: TRBV9; J: TRBJ1-1; size: .; DNA: TGTGCCAGCAGCCCACCGGGCAGGGTAGGAACTGAAGCTTTCTTT; CDR3: CASSPPGRVGTEAFF
D: .; V: TRBV7-2; J: TRBJ1-1; size: once; DNA: TGTGCCAGCAGCACCAGACAGGACATGAACACTGAAGCTTTCTTT; CDR3: CASSTRQDMNTEAFF
D: .; V: TRBV11-1; J: TRBJ1-2; size: .; DNA: TGTGCCAGCAGCCCTCGAGAACAGGGTGAAGGCTACACCTTC; CDR3: CASSPREQGEGYTF
D: TRBD2; V: TRBV7-9; J: TRBJ2-1; size: .; DNA: TGTGCCAGCAGCGAAAGTCCCGGACTAGCGGCGTTGAAGCAGTTCTTC; CDR3: CASSESPGLAALKQFF
D: .; V: TRBV6-1; J: TRBJ2-2; size: .; DNA: TGTGCCAGCAGTGAACTTTACAGATCGAACACCGGGGAGCTGTTTTTT; CDR3: CASSELYRSNTGELFF